The TCR beta chain under discussion was sequenced for a study of T cell responses to AZD1222 COVID-19 vaccine. The data were produced by immunoSEQ multiplex PCR, yet TCRdb's version contains in-frame clones alone and is incomplete. This sample has over 85,000 clones; approximately 84% occur once, and the top ten carry 15% to 20%. About this clone: The antigen remains undetermined.

V lost 2 bases and J 4 bases, leaving 15 bases between the germline ends. Germline V lookup: CDR1 MNHEY, CDR2 SMNVEV (reference sequence). The CDR3 runs to 16 residues. Findings and caveats of the study: Repertoire sampling occurred only after the peak T cell response. Clonal diversity was possibly underestimated, and the donors were mostly white British, with more females.

This material consisted of peripheral blood, taken on day 0 of AZD1222 vaccination. This TCR derives from an adult in good health. J is TRBJ2-1 and V is TRBV27; weak D call: TRBD2 (7 bases). CDR3 sequence reads: CASSLRGAIPYNEQFF. The DNA for the CDR3 is TGTGCCAGCAGTTTACGGGGGGCAATTCCATACAATGAGCAGTTCTTC.